This entry features one T cell receptor (beta chain) sequence. This sample is drawn from a study of blood T cell repertoires in COVID-19. V was pared by 0 bases and J by 7 bases, with 5 bases of the junction left unmatched. CDR3 length: 15 residues. Germline V lookup: CDR1 SGHRS, CDR2 YFSETQ. Assay used: immunoSEQ multiplex PCR; TCRdb lists only in-frame clones, some missing. The table has 200,000 to 300,000 clones, more than 70% seen once. J is TRBJ2-1 and V is TRBV5-1, with 9 positions matching TRBD2. Sequencing was performed on peripheral blood. This sequence originates from an older man with acute or convalescent COVID-19. The CDR3 coding sequence is TGCGCCAGCAGCTTGGCGGCTAGCGGGGCTAATGAGCAGTTCTTC. It translates to CASSLAASGANEQFF. The entire variable domain, with the rest obtained from reference TRBV5-1 and TRBJ2-1, is as follows: KAGVTQTPRYLIKTRGQQVTLSCSPISGHRSVSWYQQTPGQGLQFLFEYFSETQRNKGNFPGRFSGRQFSNSRSEMNVSTLELGDSALYLCASSLAASGANEQFFGPGTRLTVL.